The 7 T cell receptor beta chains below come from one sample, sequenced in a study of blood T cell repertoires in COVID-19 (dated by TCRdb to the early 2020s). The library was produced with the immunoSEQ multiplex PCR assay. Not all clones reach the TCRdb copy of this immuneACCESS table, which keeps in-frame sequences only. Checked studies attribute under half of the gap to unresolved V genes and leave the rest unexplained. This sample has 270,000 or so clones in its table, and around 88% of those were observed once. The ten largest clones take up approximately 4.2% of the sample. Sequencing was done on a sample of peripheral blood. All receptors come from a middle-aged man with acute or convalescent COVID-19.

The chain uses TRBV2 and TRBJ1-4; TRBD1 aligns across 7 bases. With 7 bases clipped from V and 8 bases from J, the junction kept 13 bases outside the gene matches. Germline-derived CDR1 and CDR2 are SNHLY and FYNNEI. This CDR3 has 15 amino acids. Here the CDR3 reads CASKDYDRVGEKLFF. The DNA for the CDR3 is TGTGCCAGCAAAGATTACGACAGGGTAGGCGAAAAACTGTTTTTT. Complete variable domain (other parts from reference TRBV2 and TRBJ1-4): EPEVTQTPSHQVTQMGQEVILRCVPISNHLYFYWYRQILGQKVEFLVSFYNNEISEKSEIFDDQFSVERPDGSNFTLKIRSTKLEDSAMYFCASKDYDRVGEKLFFGSGTQLSVL.

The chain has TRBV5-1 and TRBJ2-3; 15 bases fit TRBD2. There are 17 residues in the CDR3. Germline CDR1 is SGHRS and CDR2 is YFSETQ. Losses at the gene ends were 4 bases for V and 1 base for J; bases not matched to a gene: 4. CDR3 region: CASSPRTSGGGTDTQYF. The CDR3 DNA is TGCGCCAGCAGCCCCCGGACTAGCGGGGGGGGCACAGATACGCAGTATTTT.

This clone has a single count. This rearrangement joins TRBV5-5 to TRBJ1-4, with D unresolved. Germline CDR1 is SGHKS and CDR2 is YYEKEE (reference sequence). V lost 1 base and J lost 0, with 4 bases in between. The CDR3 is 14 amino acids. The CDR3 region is CASSLRATNEKLFF. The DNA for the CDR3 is TGTGCCAGCAGCTTGCGGGCAACTAATGAAAAACTGTTTTTT.

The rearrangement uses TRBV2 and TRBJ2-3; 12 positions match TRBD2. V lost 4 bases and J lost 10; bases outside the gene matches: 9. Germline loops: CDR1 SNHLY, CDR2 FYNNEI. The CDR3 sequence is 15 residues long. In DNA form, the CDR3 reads TGTGCCAGCAGTGGAGGGCTAGCGGGGGGGGCCTCGCAGTATTTT. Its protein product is CASSGGLAGGASQYF.

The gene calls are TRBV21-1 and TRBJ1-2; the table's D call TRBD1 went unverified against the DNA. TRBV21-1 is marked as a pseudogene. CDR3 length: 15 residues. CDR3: CASSKDRRVRNGYTF. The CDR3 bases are TGTGCCAGCAGCAAAGATCGCAGGGTAAGGAATGGCTACACCTTC.

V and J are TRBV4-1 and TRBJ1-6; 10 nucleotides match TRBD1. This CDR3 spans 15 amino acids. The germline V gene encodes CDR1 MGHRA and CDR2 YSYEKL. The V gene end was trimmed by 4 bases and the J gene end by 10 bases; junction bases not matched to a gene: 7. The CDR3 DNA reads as TGCGCCAGCAGCCTTGGGACAGGGGAATCCTCACCCCTCCACTTT. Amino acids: CASSLGTGESSPLHF.

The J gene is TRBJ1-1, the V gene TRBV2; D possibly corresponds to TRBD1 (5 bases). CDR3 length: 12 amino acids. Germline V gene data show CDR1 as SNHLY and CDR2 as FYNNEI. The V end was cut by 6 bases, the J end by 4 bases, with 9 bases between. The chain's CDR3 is CASRAGSTEAFF. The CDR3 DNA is TGTGCCAGCAGGGCAGGGTCCACTGAAGCTTTCTTT.